A selection of T cell receptor beta chains follows, all from one sample in a study of T cells after posttransplantation cyclophosphamide. Libraries were prepared by immunoSEQ multiplex PCR; TCRdb keeps only in-frame clonotypes and omits some of them. Of hundreds of clones in the sample, approximately 59% are singletons; the top ten hold roughly two thirds. Sequences were derived from CD8+ T cells sorted from blood, sampled after allogeneic stem cell transplant with posttransplant cyclophosphamide. The receptors come from a male patient aged 45-60 years who received an allogeneic stem cell transplant from an unrelated donor, was CMV-positive, and had acute GVHD only. A subset of T cells may come from the graft donor. Each CDR3 is given with its conserved first and last residue. A D gene is named only where the DNA matches it firmly. Rows may omit the clone size; those that give it use once, few, many or a size class.

J gene	clone size	V gene	D gene	CDR3 protein	CDR3 DNA
TRBJ2-1	medium-sized	TRBV7-3	NA	CASSLRPSGGENNEQFF	TGTGCCAGCAGCTTACGCCCCTCGGGGGGCGAGAACAATGAGCAGTTCTTC
TRBJ2-3	NA	TRBV9	NA	CASSHRAGGTDTQYF	TGTGCCAGCAGTCACCGGGCAGGGGGCACAGATACGCAGTATTTT
TRBJ1-2	once	TRBV7-6	NA	CASSLELTGYGYTF	TGTGCCAGCAGCTTAGAGCTGACAGGCTATGGCTACACCTTC
TRBJ2-3	NA	TRBV28	TRBD2	CASSFVATSGSTDTQYF	TGTGCCAGCAGTTTTGTGGCGACTAGCGGAAGCACAGATACGCAGTATTTT
TRBJ2-1	once	TRBV9	TRBD2	CASSSTAGGMNEQFF	TGTGCCAGCAGCTCGACGGCGGGGGGCATGAATGAGCAGTTCTTC
TRBJ2-7	once	TRBV7-9	TRBD1	CASSRDRYEQYF	TGTGCCAGCAGCCGGGACAGGTACGAGCAGTACTTC
TRBJ1-4	few	TRBV4-3	NA	CASSQEGGAREKLFF	TGCGCCAGCAGCCAAGAAGGGGGGGCGCGTGAAAAACTGTTTTTT
TRBJ2-3	once	TRBV9	NA	CASSVEVGLATDTQYF	TGTGCCAGCAGCGTAGAAGTGGGACTGGCCACAGATACGCAGTATTTT
TRBJ2-5	NA	TRBV7-2	TRBD2	CASSPPSGVQETQYF	TGTGCCAGCAGCCCCCCCAGCGGGGTCCAAGAGACCCAGTACTTC
TRBJ2-3	few	TRBV12-2	NA	CASRLEQGVRTDTQYF	TGTGCAAGTCGCTTAGAACAGGGGGTTCGCACAGATACGCAGTATTTT
TRBJ1-1	NA	TRBV5-6	NA	CASSLAYVGNTEAFF	TGTGCCAGCAGCTTGGCCTATGTTGGGAACACTGAAGCTTTCTTT
TRBJ2-3	NA	TRBV7-6	NA	CASSSPPKDTQYF	TGTGCCAGCAGCTCGCCCCCTAAGGATACGCAGTATTTT
TRBJ2-7	NA	TRBV7-8	TRBD1	CASSWGQSYEQYF	TGTGCCAGCAGCTGGGGACAGAGCTACGAGCAGTACTTC
TRBJ2-3	NA	TRBV4-1	NA	CASSSPPKDTQYF	TGTGCCAGCAGCTCGCCCCCTAAGGATACGCAGTATTTT
TRBJ2-7	NA	TRBV5-8	NA	CASSSLQQGSYEQYF	TGTGCCAGCAGCTCACTCCAACAGGGTTCCTACGAGCAGTACTTC
TRBJ2-3	NA	TRBV6-4	TRBD2	CARGTSGSPADTQYF	TGTGCCAGGGGGACTAGCGGGAGCCCCGCAGATACGCAGTATTTT
TRBJ1-6	NA	TRBV27	TRBD1	CASNLPGTGRKPHYNSPLHF	TGTGCCAGCAACTTACCCGGGACAGGGAGAAAACCTCACTATAATTCACCCCTCCACTTT
TRBJ1-6	NA	TRBV4-3	NA	CASSVRAGQGNSPLHF	TGCGCCAGCAGCGTACGAGCCGGGCAGGGGAATTCACCCCTCCACTTT
TRBJ1-1	few	TRBV27	NA	CASSIRSQGEAFF	TGTGCCAGCAGTATCCGATCCCAGGGTGAAGCTTTCTTT
TRBJ2-7	few	TRBV5-6	TRBD1	CASSRQGWAEQYF	TGTGCCAGCAGCCGACAGGGTTGGGCCGAGCAGTACTTC
TRBJ1-2	few	TRBV7-2	NA	CASSSRQAYGYTF	TGTGCCAGCAGCTCCCGACAGGCCTATGGCTACACCTTC
TRBJ2-5	NA	TRBV29-1	NA	CSVESRQLETQYF	TGCAGCGTTGAGTCCCGACAGTTGGAGACCCAGTACTTC
TRBJ2-7	once	TRBV13	NA	CASSLSRARGGSYEQYF	TGTGCCAGCAGCTTGTCACGGGCGCGGGGTGGCTCCTACGAGCAGTACTTC
TRBJ2-5	NA	TRBV6-1	TRBD1	CASSAGQGLTTSGDQYF	TGTGCCAGCAGTGCTGGACAGGGACTGACTACCTCAGGGGACCAGTACTTC
TRBJ2-7	NA	TRBV2	TRBD1	CASSGTGGFGEQYF	TGTGCCAGCAGTGGTACAGGGGGCTTCGGCGAGCAGTACTTC
TRBJ2-1	NA	TRBV7-6	TRBD2	CASSSSSGRFHNEQFF	TGTGCCAGCAGCTCCTCTAGCGGGCGTTTTCACAATGAGCAGTTCTTC
TRBJ2-7	NA	TRBV7-8	TRBD1	CASSYDRAYEQYF	TGTGCCAGCAGCTACGACAGGGCCTACGAGCAGTACTTC
TRBJ1-1	NA	TRBV28	NA	CASTPLGSNTEAFF	TGTGCCAGCACCCCTCTGGGCAGCAACACTGAAGCTTTCTTT
TRBJ2-2	NA	TRBV29-1	NA	CSVKSENTGELFF	TGCAGCGTTAAAAGCGAAAACACCGGGGAGCTGTTTTTT
TRBJ2-7	once	TRBV9	NA	CASSVGGEDTYEQYF	TGTGCCAGCAGCGTAGGGGGAGAGGATACCTACGAGCAGTACTTC
TRBJ2-7	few	TRBV5-8	TRBD1	CASSLDGTGHNEQYF	TGTGCCAGCAGCTTAGACGGGACAGGCCATAACGAGCAGTACTTC
TRBJ1-6	NA	TRBV21-1	NA	CASSLWGGRIYNSPLHF	TGTGCCAGCAGCCTTTGGGGCGGGAGAATTTATAATTCACCCCTCCACTTT
TRBJ2-1	NA	TRBV27	TRBD2	CASSWGLAGGPAGNEQFF	TGTGCCAGCAGTTGGGGACTAGCGGGAGGGCCCGCGGGAAATGAGCAGTTCTTC
TRBJ2-4	NA	TRBV18	TRBD2	CASSPQETLAGVKVQYF	TGTGCCAGCTCACCACAAGAGACCCTAGCGGGAGTTAAGGTTCAGTACTTC
TRBJ2-7	NA	TRBV7-9	NA	CASSPSVSYEQYF	TGTGCCAGCAGCCCGTCAGTGTCCTACGAGCAGTACTTC
TRBJ2-7	NA	TRBV7-8	NA	CASSLSRARGGSYEQYF	TGTGCCAGCAGCTTGTCACGGGCGCGGGGTGGCTCCTACGAGCAGTACTTC
TRBJ2-7	NA	TRBV28	NA	CASSFVGAVEQYF	TGTGCCAGCAGTTTTGTTGGGGCCGTCGAGCAGTACTTC
TRBJ2-1	once	TRBV6-6	TRBD1	CASSYSGQGVYEQFF	TGTGCCAGCAGTTACTCGGGACAGGGGGTCTATGAGCAGTTCTTC
TRBJ2-2	NA	TRBV13	TRBD1	CASSSGQLAPGELFF	TGTGCCAGCAGCTCGGGACAGCTCGCTCCCGGGGAGCTGTTTTTT
TRBJ2-7	NA	TRBV7-5	NA	CARSGLAGFYEQYF	TGTGCCAGAAGTGGACTAGCGGGATTCTACGAGCAGTACTTC
TRBJ1-1	NA	TRBV5-6	NA	CASSLALLGGITEAFF	TGTGCCAGCAGCTTGGCGTTGTTAGGAGGGATCACTGAAGCTTTCTTT
TRBJ2-2	NA	TRBV27	NA	CASSLLGRTGELFF	TGTGCCAGCAGTTTATTAGGGAGAACCGGGGAGCTGTTTTTT